Below are 10 T cell receptor beta chains sequenced from a single sample in a study of human T cells and chemical hapten exposure listed by TCRdb under 2021. Libraries were built with RACE. Instrument used: NextSeq 500. TCRdb reran the public reads through fastp at Q25 and MiXCR, keeping productive beta chains. Rows with a matching CDR3 protein are joined into one entry that keeps the most common DNA and genes. Recorded for this sample are more than 90,000 distinct CDR3 sequences; approximately 10% of them occurred a single time. In total, the top ten clones hold more than 3% of the sample. Per the publication, the time point label means: patch test 2, 6 weeks after DPC sensitization. The meaning of the sample's treatment or condition label: therapeutic diphenylcyclopropenone sensitization with weekly scalp DPC. This material consisted of whole blood, taken in connection with sensitization to the hapten diphenylcyclopropenone (DPC). The receptors come from a woman between 40 and 55 years old with alopecia areata. Some clones in this sample may be carry-over from other donors' samples.

This clonotype was detected a few times. The V and J genes are TRBV4-3 and TRBJ2-4, with D possibly called TRBD1 or TRBD2 (6 bases each). The germline V gene encodes CDR1 LGHNA and CDR2 YSLEER. The CDR3 has 17 residues. Trimming cost V 5 bases and J 0 bases, with 17 bases left between them. In DNA, the CDR3 is TGCGCCAGCAGCGCCGGGGGCGGAGACCTAGCCAAAAACATTCAGTACTTC. Amino acids: CASSAGGGDLAKNIQYF.

This clonotype was detected a few times. This sequence joins TRBV2 and TRBJ2-5, with D unclear. The CDR3 is 17 amino acids. V lost 1 base and J lost 2, with 17 bases in between. Germline loops: CDR1 SNHLY, CDR2 FYNNEI. CDR3 residues: CASSEVGRLAAQETQYF. The CDR3 region has the DNA TGTGCCAGCAGTGAAGTCGGCCGCTTGGCAGCACAAGAGACCCAGTACTTC.

This clonotype was seen only a few times. This chain uses TRBV13 with TRBJ2-1; no clear D gene. The CDR3 totals 11 residues. V was clipped by 4 bases and J by 8 bases, with 6 bases between them. Germline CDR1 is PRHDT and CDR2 is FYEKMQ (reference sequence). CDR3 DNA: TGTGCCAGCAGCTCTTGGCATGAGCAGTTCTTC. Its translation: CASSSWHEQFF. The full variable domain, with the rest looked up from reference TRBV13 and TRBJ2-1, is AAGVIQSPRHLIKEKRETATLKCYPIPRHDTVYWYQQGPGQDPQFLISFYEKMQSDKGSIPDRFSAQQFSDYHSELNMSSLELGDSALYFCASSSWHEQFFGPGTRLTVL.

This clonotype appeared many times. This chain joins TRBV7-2 and TRBJ1-2; D unresolved. Germline lookup yields CDR1 SGHTA and CDR2 FQGNSA. Deletions cut 2 bases from V and 6 bases from J, with 19 bases between. This CDR3 comprises 16 residues. The chain's CDR3 is CASSLSVVEEADGYTF. The CDR3, as DNA: TGTGCCAGCAGCTTATCCGTGGTGGAGGAGGCCGATGGCTACACCTTC. Variable domain in full (rest from reference TRBV7-2 and TRBJ1-2): GAGVSQSPSNKVTEKGKDVELRCDPISGHTALYWYRQSLGQGLEFLIYFQGNSAPDKSGLPSDRFSAERTGGSVSTLTIQRTQQEDSAVYLCASSLSVVEEADGYTFGSGTRLTVV.

This clonotype was counted at least ten times. This chain uses TRBV4-2 with TRBJ2-3; 7 positions match TRBD1. Looked up from germline, CDR1 is LGHNA and CDR2 is YNFKEQ. V gave up 4 bases and J gave up 1 base; unmatched junction bases: 8. The CDR3 has 16 amino acids. In DNA form, the CDR3 reads TGTGCCAGCAGCCCGGGCGGACAGGTAGGCACAGATACGCAGTATTTT. Protein sequence: CASSPGGQVGTDTQYF.

This clonotype was picked up many times. V usage is TRBV9 and J usage is TRBJ1-1; TRBD1 is a possible D gene (6 bases). This CDR3 is built from 15 residues. Germline V gene data show CDR1 as SGDLS and CDR2 as YYNGEE. The ends were cut back, 0 bases at V and 2 bases at J, with 11 bases in the middle. CDR3 nucleotide sequence: TGTGCCAGCAGCGTAGAAGGACAGATAAACACTGAAGCTTTCTTT. Protein product: CASSVEGQINTEAFF. The variable domain in full, completed from reference TRBV9 and TRBJ1-1, reads DSGVTQTPKHLITATGQRVTLRCSPRSGDLSVYWYQQSLDQGLQFLIQYYNGEERAKGNILERFSAQQFPDLHSELNLSSLELGDSALYFCASSVEGQINTEAFFGQGTRLTVV.

In its sample, this clonotype was seen many times. The CDR3 protein is CSAQLDRGFNEKLFF. DNA of the CDR3: TGCAGTGCCCAGCTCGACAGGGGCTTTAATGAAAAACTGTTTTTT. This chain joins TRBV20-1 and TRBJ1-4; 8 nucleotides align to TRBD1. V trimming: 6 bases; J trimming: 4 bases; junction bases outside the gene matches: 10. Germline V gene lookup returns CDR1 DFQATT and CDR2 SNEGSKA (reference sequence). The CDR3 loop spans 15 amino acids.

This clonotype has ten or more counts. The CDR3 region has the DNA TGTGCCAGCAGCTTTGGCGGGGTAACAGATACGCAGTATTTT. This sequence encodes CASSFGGVTDTQYF. The genes are TRBV7-2 and TRBJ2-3, with D perhaps TRBD2 (6 bases). The V gene's germline CDR1 is SGHTA and CDR2 FQGNSA. The CDR3 extends over 14 amino acids. V was clipped by 3 bases and J by 3 bases, with 10 bases between them. The full variable domain, with the rest looked up from reference TRBV7-2 and TRBJ2-3, is GAGVSQSPSNKVTEKGKDVELRCDPISGHTALYWYRQSLGQGLEFLIYFQGNSAPDKSGLPSDRFSAERTGGSVSTLTIQRTQQEDSAVYLCASSFGGVTDTQYFGPGTRLTVL.

The chain employs TRBV5-3 and TRBJ2-1; D not resolved. TRBV5-3 is an ORF, and what it does is uncertain. Trimming stripped 4 bases from V and 5 bases from J, with 13 bases between. The CDR3 has 14 amino acids. Here the CDR3 DNA reads TGTGCCAGAAGCCGCCGAAGGACCCACAATGAGCAGTTCTTC. Protein: CARSRRRTHNEQFF.

This clonotype was recorded many times. The chain recombines TRBV6-2 or TRBV6-3 with TRBJ2-2; TRBD2 matches 7 bases. Per the germline V gene, CDR1 is MNHEY and CDR2 is SVGEGT. V was pared by 1 base and J by 8 bases, with 16 bases of the junction left unmatched. CDR3 size: 18 residues. The CDR3 spells CASSYFASGLRTSGELFF. DNA of the CDR3: TGTGCCAGCAGTTACTTTGCTAGCGGCTTGAGGACGTCTGGGGAGCTGTTTTTT.